This is a list of T cell receptor beta chains from one sample in a study of post-analysis software for immune sequencing data. One entry per CDR3 protein, called by TCRdb with MiXCR from the PCR reads. This table has approximately 630,000 distinct CDR3 sequences, 55% to 70% appearing once. The sample taken for sequencing was blood. The receptor source for this set is a girl aged 2-15 years with multiple sclerosis. The CDR3 runs from the conserved cysteine through the conserved F or W. D genes are given only for firm matches. The size entry is marked missing in some rows and otherwise reads once, few, many or a size class.

CDR3nt: TGTGCCAGCAGCTCCTGGGTAGAGAACACAGATACGCAGTATTTT
CDR3aa: CASSSWVENTDTQYF
v_gene: TRBV7-2
abundance: -
j_gene: TRBJ2-3
d_gene: -

CDR3nt: TGTGCCAGCAGTTTCAGTATCTCAGGAGATACGCAGTATTTT
CDR3aa: CASSFSISGDTQYF
v_gene: TRBV28
abundance: -
j_gene: TRBJ2-3
d_gene: -

CDR3nt: TGTGCCAGCAGTTACTCCTCCATGCAGCGCCCTTATGGCTACACCTTC
CDR3aa: CASSYSSMQRPYGYTF
v_gene: TRBV6-5
abundance: -
j_gene: TRBJ1-2
d_gene: -

CDR3nt: TGCAGTGCAACCCGGGCAGCTAACTATGGCTACACCTTC
CDR3aa: CSATRAANYGYTF
v_gene: TRBV20-1
abundance: -
j_gene: TRBJ1-2
d_gene: -

CDR3nt: TGTGCCATCAGTCCAACTAGCGGGAACAATGAGCAGTTCTTC
CDR3aa: CAISPTSGNNEQFF
v_gene: TRBV10-3
abundance: -
j_gene: TRBJ2-1
d_gene: TRBD2

CDR3nt: TGCGCCAGCAGCTGGCGTGGTGGAACTAGCACAGATACGCAGTATTTT
CDR3aa: CASSWRGGTSTDTQYF
v_gene: TRBV5-1
abundance: -
j_gene: TRBJ2-3
d_gene: -

CDR3nt: TGTGCCAGCAGCTCCCAGTGGGTCACAGATACGCAGTATTTT
CDR3aa: CASSSQWVTDTQYF
v_gene: TRBV7-9
abundance: -
j_gene: TRBJ2-3
d_gene: -

CDR3nt: TGTGCCAGCAGCCAAGGACGGTCCTCCTACGAGCAGTACTTC
CDR3aa: CASSQGRSSYEQYF
v_gene: TRBV4-2
abundance: few
j_gene: TRBJ2-7
d_gene: -

CDR3nt: TGTGCCAGCAGTTCCACGGGGGGCGGGGGCAATGAGCAGTTCTTC
CDR3aa: CASSSTGGGGNEQFF
v_gene: TRBV27
abundance: -
j_gene: TRBJ2-1
d_gene: -

CDR3nt: TGTGCCAGCAGCGTAGGAGGGTCGGTAGATACGCAGTATTTT
CDR3aa: CASSVGGSVDTQYF
v_gene: TRBV9
abundance: -
j_gene: TRBJ2-3
d_gene: -

CDR3nt: TGCGCCAGCAGCTACGGACAGGGAATCACTGAAGCTTTCTTT
CDR3aa: CASSYGQGITEAFF
v_gene: TRBV5-1
abundance: -
j_gene: TRBJ1-1
d_gene: TRBD1

CDR3nt: TGCAGTGCTTCGACTAGCGGGGACTTCACAGATACGCAGTATTTT
CDR3aa: CSASTSGDFTDTQYF
v_gene: TRBV20-1
abundance: few
j_gene: TRBJ2-3
d_gene: TRBD2

CDR3nt: TGTGCCATCAGTACAGGGGAAGCTGGGGCCAACGTCCTGACTTTC
CDR3aa: CAISTGEAGANVLTF
v_gene: TRBV10-3
abundance: few
j_gene: TRBJ2-6
d_gene: TRBD1

CDR3nt: TGTGCCAGCAGTTCCGGGGGCGGGGGGCGCCAAGAGACCCAGTACTTC
CDR3aa: CASSSGGGGRQETQYF
v_gene: TRBV7-9
abundance: -
j_gene: TRBJ2-5
d_gene: TRBD2

CDR3nt: TGCACCGGAGTGGAGTATAGCACAGATACGCAGTATTTT
CDR3aa: CTGVEYSTDTQYF
v_gene: TRBV29-1
abundance: -
j_gene: TRBJ2-3
d_gene: -

CDR3nt: TGCGCCAGCAGCCTTGACAGGGACCTCTCCTACGAGCAGTACTTC
CDR3aa: CASSLDRDLSYEQYF
v_gene: TRBV4-1
abundance: -
j_gene: TRBJ2-7
d_gene: TRBD1

CDR3nt: TGTGCCACTCACTCAGGTCTCAATGAAAAACTGTTTTTT
CDR3aa: CATHSGLNEKLFF
v_gene: TRBV12-3/TRBV12-4
abundance: few
j_gene: TRBJ1-4
d_gene: -

CDR3nt: TGCGCCAGCAGCCCACTAGGGGCGATTTATGAGCAGTTCTTC
CDR3aa: CASSPLGAIYEQFF
v_gene: TRBV5-1
abundance: -
j_gene: TRBJ2-1
d_gene: -

CDR3nt: TGCAGCGTTGCACTAGTCCGGGGGAATGAGCAGTTCTTC
CDR3aa: CSVALVRGNEQFF
v_gene: TRBV29-1
abundance: -
j_gene: TRBJ2-1
d_gene: -

CDR3nt: TGCGCCAGCAGGGGGACTAAAGGACAGTTCGAAGCTTTCTTT
CDR3aa: CASRGTKGQFEAFF
v_gene: TRBV5-1
abundance: -
j_gene: TRBJ1-1
d_gene: -

CDR3nt: TGTGCCAGCAGCCAAGTGGGGACGGACACCTATAACTATGGCTACACCTTC
CDR3aa: CASSQVGTDTYNYGYTF
v_gene: TRBV4-2
abundance: -
j_gene: TRBJ1-2
d_gene: -

CDR3nt: TGTGCCAGCAGCTTAGAAAGGGCTCGGGGGGGACGCCAGGAGACCCAGTACTTC
CDR3aa: CASSLERARGGRQETQYF
v_gene: TRBV7-8
abundance: -
j_gene: TRBJ2-5
d_gene: TRBD2